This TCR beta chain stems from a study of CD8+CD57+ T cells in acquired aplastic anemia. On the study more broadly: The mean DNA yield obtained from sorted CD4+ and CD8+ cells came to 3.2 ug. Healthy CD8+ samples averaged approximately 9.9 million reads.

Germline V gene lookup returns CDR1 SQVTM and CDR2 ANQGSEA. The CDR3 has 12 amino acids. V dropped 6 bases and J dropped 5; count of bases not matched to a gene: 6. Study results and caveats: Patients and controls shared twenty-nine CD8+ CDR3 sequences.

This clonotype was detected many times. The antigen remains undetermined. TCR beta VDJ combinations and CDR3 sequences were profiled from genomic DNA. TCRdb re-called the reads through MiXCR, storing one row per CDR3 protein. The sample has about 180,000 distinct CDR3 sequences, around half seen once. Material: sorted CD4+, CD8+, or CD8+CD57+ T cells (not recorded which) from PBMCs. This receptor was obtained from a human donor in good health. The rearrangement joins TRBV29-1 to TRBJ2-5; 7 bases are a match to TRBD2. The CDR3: CSVKRDWETQYF. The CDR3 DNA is TGCAGCGTCAAGCGGGATTGGGAGACCCAGTACTTC.